The 30 T cell receptor beta chains below all came from one sample that was sequenced in a study of identical twins. Each CDR3 protein is one row after TCRdb ran MiXCR on the 5' RACE reads. The repertoire has about 890,000 distinct CDR3 sequences, about 12% of them found once; the top ten carry around 1.6%. The same sample was also studied in work on yellow fever vaccine responses in identical twins.

The sequencing sample was made of PBMCs. The source of these receptors is a woman aged 18-29 years in good health.

The chain joins TRBV14 to TRBJ2-3, with D possibly matching TRBD2 (6 bases). V gave up 5 bases and J gave up 2 bases, with 11 bases separating them. The CDR3 is 14 residues long. Germline loops: CDR1 SGHDN, CDR2 FVKESK. The CDR3 loop reads CASSNRDFTDTQYF. The CDR3 DNA reads as TGTGCCAGCAGCAACCGGGACTTCACAGATACGCAGTATTTT.

The gene calls are TRBV27 and TRBJ1-5; tentative D call: TRBD1 (5 bases). Germline V gives CDR1 MNHEY, CDR2 SMNVEV (reference sequence). The CDR3 is 15 amino acids. The V end lost 6 bases, the J end lost 5 bases, and 17 bases lay between the germline ends. The CDR3 sequence: CASRSGTNPYQPQHF. The CDR3, as DNA: TGTGCCAGCAGATCCGGGACGAACCCCTATCAGCCCCAGCATTTT.

In its sample, this clonotype was seen a few times. V is TRBV9 and J is TRBJ2-7, with a possible D match to TRBD2 (6 bases). V dropped 2 bases and J dropped 3 bases, with 15 bases sitting between them. CDR1 SGDLS and CDR2 YYNGEE come from the germline V gene. The CDR3 covers 15 residues. CDR3 in DNA: TGTGCCAGCAGCGTGAGATCGGGGGTAAGCTACGAGCAGTACTTC. Amino acids: CASSVRSGVSYEQYF.

The chain couples TRBV7-9 to TRBJ2-3, with D possibly TRBD2 on 7 matching bases. Looked up from germline, CDR1 is SEHNR and CDR2 is FQNEAQ (reference sequence). The CDR3 covers 16 residues. V lost 5 bases and J lost 3, with 18 bases in between. CDR3 in amino acids: CASSPPLGGGTDTQYF. The CDR3 DNA follows: TGTGCCAGCAGCCCCCCGCTAGGGGGAGGGACAGATACGCAGTATTTT. Supplemented by reference TRBV7-9 and TRBJ2-3, the full variable domain reads DTGVSQNPRHKITKRGQNVTFRCDPISEHNRLYWYRQTLGQGPEFLTYFQNEAQLEKSRLLSDRFSAERPKGSFSTLEIQRTEQGDSAMYLCASSPPLGGGTDTQYFGPGTRLTVL.

The V and J genes are TRBV20-1 and TRBJ2-7; D is perhaps TRBD2 (5 bases). The CDR3 spans 15 residues. The germline gives CDR1 DFQATT, CDR2 SNEGSKA (reference sequence). V lost 0 bases and J 2 bases, leaving 14 bases between the germline ends. This CDR3 reads CSARDSASPTYEQYF. The CDR3 region has the DNA TGCAGTGCTAGAGATTCGGCTAGCCCCACCTACGAGCAGTACTTC.

V gene TRBV24-1 combines with J gene TRBJ2-3; 9 nucleotides match TRBD1. Germline V gene data show CDR1 as KGHDR and CDR2 as SFDVKD. J was trimmed by 5 bases and V by 4 bases; bases with no gene match: 12. The CDR3 runs 17 residues. CDR3 sequence reads: CATSDPRTGVYGDTQYF. DNA of the CDR3: TGTGCCACCAGTGACCCCCGGACAGGGGTGTACGGAGATACGCAGTATTTT.

This clonotype was detected a few times. The genes are TRBV20-1 and TRBJ2-7, with 8 positions matching TRBD2. CDR3 size: 14 residues. Trimming took 5 bases from V and 0 from J; bases not matched to a gene: 6. Germline V CDR1 and CDR2: DFQATT, SNEGSKA (reference sequence). This CDR3 is CSAFPGLGSYEQYF. Here the CDR3 DNA reads TGCAGTGCTTTCCCGGGACTAGGCTCCTACGAGCAGTACTTC.

This clonotype has more than one count but fewer than ten. This chain links TRBV9 with TRBJ2-2; D is uncertain. CDR3 length: 15 residues. Germline assignment: CDR1 SGDLS and CDR2 YYNGEE. Trimming left V 1 base short and J 1 base short, with 8 bases between. The CDR3 nucleotides are TGTGCCAGCAGCGTACAGCACCTGAACACCGGGGAGCTGTTTTTT. Amino acid sequence: CASSVQHLNTGELFF.

The genes are TRBV10-3 and TRBJ2-1; 9 bases are a match to TRBD1. Germline assignment: CDR1 ENHRY and CDR2 SYGVKD. V shed 10 bases and J 9 bases; nucleotides not matched to a gene: 10. The CDR3 covers 13 residues. The CDR3 reads CATSRDRVGEQFF. For the CDR3, the DNA is TGTGCCACCAGCCGGGACAGGGTTGGTGAGCAGTTCTTC.

This clonotype was observed a few times. The rearrangement joins TRBV12-3 or TRBV12-4 to TRBJ1-1; 8 bases fit TRBD1. J gave up 1 base and V 5 bases, and 3 bases lay outside the gene matches. The CDR3 has 14 amino acids. CDR3 nucleotides: TGTGCCAGCAGTCACAGGGGGTCGAACACTGAAGCTTTCTTT. Translating gives CASSHRGSNTEAFF.

The rearrangement joins TRBV3-1 to TRBJ2-1; tentatively, D is TRBD1 (7 bases). The germline V gene encodes CDR1 LGHDT and CDR2 YNNKEL (reference sequence). This CDR3 region has 15 residues. Trimming took 8 bases from V and 6 from J, leaving 20 bases between them. The CDR3 is CASVTRAQGGNEQFF. The DNA of the CDR3 is TGTGCCAGCGTAACCCGCGCCCAGGGGGGCAATGAGCAGTTCTTC.

The chain carries TRBV5-5 and TRBJ1-5, with D possibly TRBD1 on 6 matching bases. The CDR3 covers 15 residues. CDR1 and CDR2 from the germline V gene are SGHKS and YYEKEE (reference sequence). V was trimmed by 5 bases and J by 1 base, leaving 13 bases between them. CDR3 nucleotide sequence: TGTGCCAGCAGTTACAGGGTCGGAAGCAATCAGCCCCAGCATTTT. Amino acids: CASSYRVGSNQPQHF.

The chain uses TRBV28 and TRBJ2-1; 8 positions match TRBD2. Per the germline V gene, CDR1 is MDHEN and CDR2 is SYDVKM. Trimming at V came to 5 bases and at J to 1 base, leaving 4 bases not matched to a gene. The CDR3 loop spans 15 amino acids. The CDR3 DNA is TGTGCCAGCAGTGAGCGGGAGTTGTCCTACAATGAGCAGTTCTTC. It translates to CASSERELSYNEQFF.

This clonotype was recorded a few times. The chain combines TRBV25-1 with TRBJ2-3, with TRBD1 as a possible D gene (5 bases). This CDR3 is built from 14 residues. Germline lookup yields CDR1 MGHDK and CDR2 SYGVNS. V lost 2 bases, J lost 3 bases, and 9 bases lay in between. CDR3 sequence (DNA): TGTGCCAGCAGTGAACCCCAGGGAACAGATACGCAGTATTTT. Translation gives CASSEPQGTDTQYF.

This clonotype was observed many times. The chain has TRBV5-1 and TRBJ2-1, with 7 positions matching TRBD2. V shed 4 bases and J 2 bases; nucleotides not matched to a gene: 6. CDR3 length: 15 amino acids. Looked up from germline, CDR1 is SGHRS and CDR2 is YFSETQ. This CDR3 is CASSPLAWAYNEQFF. The CDR3 DNA reads TGCGCCAGCAGCCCACTAGCGTGGGCCTACAATGAGCAGTTCTTC.

This clonotype was detected many times. Here the CDR3 reads CSAWDSGTKNIQYF. CDR3 sequence (DNA): TGCAGCGCTTGGGACAGCGGTACCAAAAACATTCAGTACTTC. This chain links TRBV29-1 with TRBJ2-4; 7 nucleotides agree with TRBD1. Trimming cost V 7 bases and J 2 bases; bases outside gene matches: 8. Germline V gene sequence: CDR1 SQVTM, CDR2 ANQGSEA. This CDR3 spans 14 amino acids.

The rearrangement uses TRBV5-1 and TRBJ2-1; 11 bases are shared with TRBD2. The CDR3 covers 15 residues. The junction had 4 bases not matched to a gene; V was cut back by 5 bases and J by 3 bases. Germline CDR1 SGHRS, CDR2 YFSETQ. Here the CDR3 reads CASRTGTSGYNEQFF. In DNA form, the CDR3 reads TGCGCCAGCAGAACCGGGACTAGCGGCTACAATGAGCAGTTCTTC.

The V call is TRBV5-1, the J call TRBJ1-4; D call uncertain. This CDR3 is built from 15 residues. Germline CDR1 SGHRS, CDR2 YFSETQ. Trimming removed 0 bases at V and 12 bases at J, with 18 bases between. DNA of the CDR3: TGCGCCAGCAGCTTGGCCAAAGGGAGGGCGAAGGAACTGTTTTTT. This sequence encodes CASSLAKGRAKELFF.

The V and J genes are TRBV6-1 and TRBJ1-5; D unclear. The CDR3 length is 13 residues. Germline CDR1 reads MNHNS; CDR2 reads SASEGT. V gave up 4 bases and J gave up 3 bases, with 7 bases separating them. CDR3 region: CASSAQANQPQHF. CDR3 coding DNA: TGTGCCAGCAGTGCCCAAGCCAATCAGCCCCAGCATTTT.

V is TRBV10-3 and J is TRBJ2-1, with 12 bases matching TRBD2. CDR1 ENHRY and CDR2 SYGVKD come from the germline V gene. Losses at the gene ends were 7 bases for V and 2 bases for J; bases not matched to a gene: 3. The CDR3 runs to 15 residues. CDR3 DNA: TGTGCCATCACTAGCGGGGGGGAACCCTACAATGAGCAGTTCTTC. It encodes CAITSGGEPYNEQFF.

The chain is built from TRBV24-1 and TRBJ2-3; the match to TRBD1 covers 7 bases. The CDR3 totals 16 residues. The V gene end was trimmed by 3 bases and the J gene end by 0 bases; junction bases not matched to a gene: 5. Germline loops: CDR1 KGHDR, CDR2 SFDVKD. CDR3 region: CATSDRQGISTDTQYF. The CDR3 nucleotides read TGTGCCACCAGTGATCGACAGGGAATAAGCACAGATACGCAGTATTTT.

The chain carries TRBV24-1 and TRBJ1-4; 8 bases align to TRBD1. Trimming at V came to 10 bases and at J to 4 bases, leaving 4 bases not matched to a gene. The CDR3 loop spans 13 amino acids. Germline V CDR1 and CDR2: KGHDR, SFDVKD. The CDR3 nucleotides read TGTGCCACTCAGGGGGCGTATAATGAAAAACTGTTTTTT. Its protein is CATQGAYNEKLFF.

This chain joins TRBV2 and TRBJ1-6, with 7 bases lining up with TRBD1. Germline V gene sequence: CDR1 SNHLY, CDR2 FYNNEI. The CDR3 runs to 15 residues. V lost 6 bases and J lost 7; bases outside the gene matches: 9. The CDR3 region has the DNA TGTGCCAGCAGGGTAGGGGGGACAGAGAATTCACCCCTCCACTTT. Amino acids: CASRVGGTENSPLHF.

The genes are TRBV5-1 and TRBJ1-1; D is perhaps TRBD1 (5 bases). V was clipped by 4 bases and J by 1 base, with 17 bases between them. Germline V gene lookup returns CDR1 SGHRS and CDR2 YFSETQ. The CDR3 totals 16 residues. The CDR3: CASSRNPGRENTEAFF. The CDR3 DNA sequence: TGCGCCAGCAGCAGGAATCCGGGGCGAGAGAACACTGAAGCTTTCTTT.

The genes are TRBV3-1 and TRBJ1-4, with a possible D match to TRBD1 (6 bases). In germline, CDR1 is LGHDT, CDR2 YNNKEL (reference sequence). Trimming removed 5 bases from V and 4 bases from J, with 17 bases in between. This CDR3 contains 16 residues. The CDR3, as DNA: TGTGCCAGCAGCTACACAGGGAACCTCAATAATGAAAAACTGTTTTTT. Encoded protein: CASSYTGNLNNEKLFF. Drawing the rest from reference TRBV3-1 and TRBJ1-4, the complete variable domain is DTAVSQTPKYLVTQMGNDKSIKCEQNLGHDTMYWYKQDSKKFLKIMFSYNNKELIINETVPNRFSPKSPDKAHLNLHINSLELGDSAVYFCASSYTGNLNNEKLFFGSGTQLSVL.

The CDR3 spells CASSRPGAPYNEQFF. The CDR3 DNA reads TGTGCCAGCAGTCGACCGGGAGCCCCCTACAATGAGCAGTTCTTC. The gene calls are TRBV28 and TRBJ2-1; D possibly corresponds to TRBD2 (6 bases). Trimming pared 5 bases from V and 2 bases from J, leaving 13 bases between. The CDR3 is 15 residues long. The germline V gene has CDR1 MDHEN and CDR2 SYDVKM.

This clonotype has a handful of counts. The V call is TRBV20-1, the J call TRBJ2-3; maybe TRBD2 (5 bases). The CDR3 spans 15 residues. Germline V gene lookup returns CDR1 DFQATT and CDR2 SNEGSKA (reference sequence). Trimming left V 0 bases short and J 1 base short, with 11 bases between. The CDR3 is CSAREVAGGTDTQYF. The CDR3 DNA is TGCAGTGCTAGAGAGGTCGCGGGTGGCACAGATACGCAGTATTTT.

V and J are TRBV20-1 and TRBJ2-7; 11 positions match TRBD2. Germline V gene lookup returns CDR1 DFQATT and CDR2 SNEGSKA (reference sequence). The length of the CDR3 is 16 residues. The junction had 5 bases not matched to a gene; V was cut back by 1 base and J by 0 bases. The CDR3 coding sequence is TGCAGTGCTAGAGGACGACTAGCGGGGAGCTCCTACGAGCAGTACGTC. It encodes CSARGRLAGSSYEQYV.

This clonotype has a handful of counts. This chain uses TRBV10-1 with TRBJ1-2; 7 bases fit TRBD1. Germline V gene lookup returns CDR1 WNHNN and CDR2 SYGVQD (reference sequence). CDR3 length: 14 amino acids. V lost 8 bases to trimming and J lost 4 bases; unmatched junction nucleotides: 10. The CDR3 DNA is TGCGCCAGCGACCCGGGACAGACCCTCTATGGCTACACCTTC. Translating it yields CASDPGQTLYGYTF.

This clonotype was observed many times. V is TRBV7-9 and J is TRBJ2-1; no firm D call. V was cut by 5 bases and J by 2 bases, with 10 bases left in between. The germline gives CDR1 SEHNR, CDR2 FQNEAQ (reference sequence). The CDR3 is made up of 14 amino acids. The CDR3 DNA reads TGTGCCAGCAGCGTTACAAGTACCTACAATGAGCAGTTCTTC. Its translation: CASSVTSTYNEQFF. The whole variable domain, filled in from reference TRBV7-9 and TRBJ2-1, reads DTGVSQNPRHKITKRGQNVTFRCDPISEHNRLYWYRQTLGQGPEFLTYFQNEAQLEKSRLLSDRFSAERPKGSFSTLEIQRTEQGDSAMYLCASSVTSTYNEQFFGPGTRLTVL.